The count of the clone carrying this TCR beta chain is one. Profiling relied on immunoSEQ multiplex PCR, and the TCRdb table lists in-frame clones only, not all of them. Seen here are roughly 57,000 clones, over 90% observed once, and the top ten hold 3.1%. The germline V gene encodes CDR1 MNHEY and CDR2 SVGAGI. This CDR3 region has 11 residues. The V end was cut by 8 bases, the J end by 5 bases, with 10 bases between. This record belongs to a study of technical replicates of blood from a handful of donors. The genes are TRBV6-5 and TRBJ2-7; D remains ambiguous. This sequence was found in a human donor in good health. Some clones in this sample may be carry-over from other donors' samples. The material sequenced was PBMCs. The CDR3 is CASSGGNEQYF. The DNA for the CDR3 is TGTGCCAGCTCGGGTGGCAACGAGCAGTACTTC.